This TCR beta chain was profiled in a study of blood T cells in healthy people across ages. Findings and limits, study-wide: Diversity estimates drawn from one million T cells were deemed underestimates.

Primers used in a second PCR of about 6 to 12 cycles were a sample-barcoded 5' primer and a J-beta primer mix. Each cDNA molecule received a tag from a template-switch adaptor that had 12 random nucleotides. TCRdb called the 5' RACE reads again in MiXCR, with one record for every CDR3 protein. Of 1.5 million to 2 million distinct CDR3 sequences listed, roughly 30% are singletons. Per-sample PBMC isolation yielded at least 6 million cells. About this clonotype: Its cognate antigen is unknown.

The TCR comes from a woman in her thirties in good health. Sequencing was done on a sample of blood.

This CDR3 reads CASSYHRDGFNSPLHF. The CDR3 DNA sequence: TGTGCCAGCAGTTACCACCGGGACGGATTCAATTCACCCCTCCACTTT. The rearrangement joins TRBV6-6 to TRBJ1-6, with D perhaps TRBD1 (5 bases). V dropped 2 bases and J dropped 7 bases, with 15 bases sitting between them. The CDR3 runs to 16 residues. Germline V gives CDR1 MNHNY, CDR2 SVGAGI (reference sequence).